One TCR beta chain is described in this entry. Its cognate antigen is unknown. These data are taken from a study of T cell responses to AZD1222 COVID-19 vaccine. Whole-study results and caveats: Reportedly, nearly half the spike-specific TCRs target unmutated variant regions. It should be noted that donors were predominantly white British and more often female, and clonal diversity was possibly underestimated. CD4 TCRs covered the whole spike, strongest at regions 160-218 and 743-854.

Germline V lookup: CDR1 SGHRS, CDR2 YFSETQ. This CDR3 spans 14 amino acids. With 1 base removed from V and 9 bases from J, the gap between germline ends came to 16 bases. The protocol was immunoSEQ multiplex PCR, while the TCRdb copy is restricted to in-frame clones and leaves out a portion. The table has some 130,000 clones, approximately 86% seen once. The sample in question was peripheral blood, obtained 28 days after the second AZD1222 dose. The clonotype was recovered from an adult who received the AZD1222 COVID-19 vaccine. V is TRBV5-1 and J is TRBJ1-2; TRBD1 might be the D (5 bases). The CDR3 loop is CASSLNLLGGSYTF. CDR3 bases: TGCGCCAGCAGCTTGAACTTGCTGGGGGGTAGCTACACCTTC.